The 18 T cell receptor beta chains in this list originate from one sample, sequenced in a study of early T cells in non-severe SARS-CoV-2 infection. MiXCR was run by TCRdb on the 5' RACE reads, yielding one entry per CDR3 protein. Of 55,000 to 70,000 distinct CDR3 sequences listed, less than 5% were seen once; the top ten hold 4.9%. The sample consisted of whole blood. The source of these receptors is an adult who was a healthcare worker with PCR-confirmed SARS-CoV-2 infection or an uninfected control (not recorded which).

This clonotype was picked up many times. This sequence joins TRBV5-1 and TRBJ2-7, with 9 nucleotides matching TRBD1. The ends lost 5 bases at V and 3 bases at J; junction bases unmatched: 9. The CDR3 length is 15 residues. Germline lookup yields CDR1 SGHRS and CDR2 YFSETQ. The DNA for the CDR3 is TGCGCCAGCAGGACCGGGACAGGGTTGCTCTACGAGCAGTACTTC. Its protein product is CASRTGTGLLYEQYF.

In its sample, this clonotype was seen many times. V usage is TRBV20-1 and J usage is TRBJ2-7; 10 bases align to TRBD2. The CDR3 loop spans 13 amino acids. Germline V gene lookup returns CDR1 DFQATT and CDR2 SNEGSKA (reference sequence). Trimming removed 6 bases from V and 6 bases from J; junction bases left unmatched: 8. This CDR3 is CSARTSGVFEQYF. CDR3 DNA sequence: TGCAGTGCCCGGACTAGCGGCGTCTTCGAGCAGTACTTC.

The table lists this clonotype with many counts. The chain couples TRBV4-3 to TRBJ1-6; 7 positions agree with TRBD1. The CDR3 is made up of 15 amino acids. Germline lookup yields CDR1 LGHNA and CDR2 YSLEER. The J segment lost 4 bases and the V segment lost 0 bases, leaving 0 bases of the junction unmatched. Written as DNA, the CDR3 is TGCGCCAGCAGCCAAGAGACAGGGTATAATTCACCCCTCCACTTT. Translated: CASSQETGYNSPLHF.

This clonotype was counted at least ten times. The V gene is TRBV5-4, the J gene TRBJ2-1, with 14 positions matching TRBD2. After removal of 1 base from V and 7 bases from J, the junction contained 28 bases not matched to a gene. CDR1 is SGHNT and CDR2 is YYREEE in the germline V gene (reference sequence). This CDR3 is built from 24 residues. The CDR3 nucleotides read TGTGCCAGCAGCTTGTTCCCACAGGGACTACCGGGACTAGCGGGAGAGGGGAGTAGGAATGAGCAGTTCTTC. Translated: CASSLFPQGLPGLAGEGSRNEQFF. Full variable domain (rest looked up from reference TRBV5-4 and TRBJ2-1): ETGVTQSPTHLIKTRGQQVTLRCSSQSGHNTVSWYQQALGQGPQFIFQYYREEENGRGNFPPRFSGLQFPNYSSELNVNALELDDSALYLCASSLFPQGLPGLAGEGSRNEQFFGPGTRLTVL.

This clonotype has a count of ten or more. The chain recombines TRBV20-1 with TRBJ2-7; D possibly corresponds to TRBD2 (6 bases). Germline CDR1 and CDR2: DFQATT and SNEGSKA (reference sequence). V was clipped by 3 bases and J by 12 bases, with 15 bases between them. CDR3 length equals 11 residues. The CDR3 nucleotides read TGCAGTGCTAGTAGCAGGGAGGTAGGGTACTTC. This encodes CSASSREVGYF.

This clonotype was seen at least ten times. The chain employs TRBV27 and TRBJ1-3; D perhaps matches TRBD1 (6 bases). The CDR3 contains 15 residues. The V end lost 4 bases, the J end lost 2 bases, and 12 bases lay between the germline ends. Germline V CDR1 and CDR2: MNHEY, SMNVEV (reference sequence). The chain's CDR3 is CASSYTTGTGNTIYF. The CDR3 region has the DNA TGTGCCAGCAGTTATACTACAGGGACTGGAAACACCATATATTTT.

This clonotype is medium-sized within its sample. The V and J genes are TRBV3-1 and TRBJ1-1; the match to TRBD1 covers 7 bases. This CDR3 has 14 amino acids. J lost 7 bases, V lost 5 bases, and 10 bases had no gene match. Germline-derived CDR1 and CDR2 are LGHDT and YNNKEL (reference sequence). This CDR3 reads CASSASEQGYEAFF. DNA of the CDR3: TGTGCCAGCAGCGCATCTGAACAGGGGTATGAAGCTTTCTTT.

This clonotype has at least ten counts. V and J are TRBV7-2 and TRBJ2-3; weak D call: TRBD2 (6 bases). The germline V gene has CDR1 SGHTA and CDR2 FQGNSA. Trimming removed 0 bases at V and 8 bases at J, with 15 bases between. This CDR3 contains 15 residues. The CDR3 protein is CASSLAALAMGTQYF. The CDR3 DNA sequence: TGTGCCAGCAGCTTAGCGGCCCTAGCGATGGGTACGCAGTATTTT.

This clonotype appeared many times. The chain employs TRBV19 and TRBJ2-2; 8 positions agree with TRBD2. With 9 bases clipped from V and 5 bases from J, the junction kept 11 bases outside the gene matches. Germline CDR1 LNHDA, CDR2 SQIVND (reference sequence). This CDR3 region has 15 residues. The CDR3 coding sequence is TGTGCCAGCCATTCAGCGGGAGCAAAGACCGGGGAGCTGTTTTTT. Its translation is CASHSAGAKTGELFF.

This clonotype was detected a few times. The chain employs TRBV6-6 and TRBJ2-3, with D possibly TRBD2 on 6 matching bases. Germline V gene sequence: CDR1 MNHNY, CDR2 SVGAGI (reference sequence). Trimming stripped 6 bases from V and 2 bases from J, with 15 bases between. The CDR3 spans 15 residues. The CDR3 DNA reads TGTGCCAGCAGCAACAGGCGGGACCACACAGATACGCAGTATTTT. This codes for CASSNRRDHTDTQYF.

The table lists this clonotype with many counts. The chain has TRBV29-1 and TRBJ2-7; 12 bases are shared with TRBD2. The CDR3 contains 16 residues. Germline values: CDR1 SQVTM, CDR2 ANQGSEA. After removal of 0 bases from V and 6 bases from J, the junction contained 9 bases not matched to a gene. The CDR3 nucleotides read TGCAGCGTTGAAGACGCGACTAGCGGGAGTAAGGGCGAGCAGTACTTC. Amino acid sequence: CSVEDATSGSKGEQYF.

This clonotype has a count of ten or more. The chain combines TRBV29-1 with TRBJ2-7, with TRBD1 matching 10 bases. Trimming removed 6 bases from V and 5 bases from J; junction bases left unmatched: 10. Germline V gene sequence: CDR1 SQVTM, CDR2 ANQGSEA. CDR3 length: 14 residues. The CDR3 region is CSVIKGTGDDEQYF. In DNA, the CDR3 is TGCAGCGTCATCAAGGGGACAGGGGATGACGAGCAGTACTTC.

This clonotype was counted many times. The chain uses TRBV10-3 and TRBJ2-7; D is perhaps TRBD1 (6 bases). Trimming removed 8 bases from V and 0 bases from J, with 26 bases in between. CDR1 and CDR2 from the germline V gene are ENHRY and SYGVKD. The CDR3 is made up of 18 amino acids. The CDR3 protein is CAIGRERPGTQSSYEQYF. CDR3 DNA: TGTGCCATCGGCCGGGAAAGGCCTGGGACACAAAGCTCCTACGAGCAGTACTTC.

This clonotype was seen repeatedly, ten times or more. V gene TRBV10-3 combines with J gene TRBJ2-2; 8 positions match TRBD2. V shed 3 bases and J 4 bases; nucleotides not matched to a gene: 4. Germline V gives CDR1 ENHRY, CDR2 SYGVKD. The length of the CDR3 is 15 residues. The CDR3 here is CAISEGLAGTGELFF. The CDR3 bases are TGTGCCATCAGTGAAGGGCTAGCGGGCACCGGGGAGCTGTTTTTT.

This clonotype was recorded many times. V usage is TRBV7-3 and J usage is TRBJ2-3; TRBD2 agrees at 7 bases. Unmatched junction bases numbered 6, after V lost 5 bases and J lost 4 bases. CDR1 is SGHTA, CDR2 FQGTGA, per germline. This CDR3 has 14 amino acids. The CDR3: CASSPGGEADTQYF. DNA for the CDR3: TGTGCCAGCAGCCCTGGGGGGGAGGCAGATACGCAGTATTTT. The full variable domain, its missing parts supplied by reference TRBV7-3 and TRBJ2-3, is GAGVSQTPSNKVTEKGKYVELRCDPISGHTALYWYRQSLGQGPEFLIYFQGTGAADDSGLPNDRFFAVRPEGSVSTLKIQRTERGDSAVYLCASSPGGEADTQYFGPGTRLTVL.

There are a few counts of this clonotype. The CDR3 DNA follows: TGTGCCAGCAGCCCTCAAGGACAGTGGCCAAGAAATGAGCAGTTCTTC. It specifies CASSPQGQWPRNEQFF. This rearrangement joins TRBV4-2 to TRBJ2-1; D is possibly TRBD1 (6 bases). The CDR3 runs 16 residues. V lost 4 bases to trimming and J lost 7 bases, with 20 bases between them. Germline assignment: CDR1 LGHNA and CDR2 YNFKEQ.

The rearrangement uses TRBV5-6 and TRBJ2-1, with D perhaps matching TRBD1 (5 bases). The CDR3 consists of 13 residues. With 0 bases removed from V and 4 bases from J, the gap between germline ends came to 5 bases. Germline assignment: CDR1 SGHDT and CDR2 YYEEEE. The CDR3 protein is CASSLDRYNEQFF. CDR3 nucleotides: TGTGCCAGCAGCTTGGACAGGTACAATGAGCAGTTCTTC.

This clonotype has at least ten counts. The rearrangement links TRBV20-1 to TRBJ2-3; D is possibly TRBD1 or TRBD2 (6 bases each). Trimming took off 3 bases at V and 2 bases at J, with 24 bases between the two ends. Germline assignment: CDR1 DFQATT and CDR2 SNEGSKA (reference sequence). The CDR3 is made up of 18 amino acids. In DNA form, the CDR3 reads TGCAGTGCTAGGGGGCTCCGTCGGCCTTCGGGGGCCACAGATACGCAGTATTTT. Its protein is CSARGLRRPSGATDTQYF.